Each of the 14 T cell receptor beta chains below was sequenced from the same sample in a study of regulatory T cells. Study-wide points: In CD3G-deficient patients, conventional CD4+ T cells were enriched for hydrophobic CDR3 residues at positions 6 and 7.

The primer mix had 52 TRBV and 13 TRBJ primers. Here immunoSEQ multiplex PCR was the method, and the copy in TCRdb shows in-frame clones only, minus some. The sample has approximately 40,000 clones; 89% are singletons. No antigens are known for them. The sequencing input was conventional CD4+ T cells sorted from blood. The receptor source for this set is a person aged 18 to 35 with CD3G deficiency.

This rearrangement joins TRBV11-2 to TRBJ2-7; D might be TRBD1 (6 bases). Per germline, CDR1 SGHAT and CDR2 FQNNGV. V was cut by 0 bases and J by 1 base, with 13 bases left in between. The CDR3 runs 16 residues. The DNA of the CDR3 is TGTGCCAGCAGCTTAGACCGGGGCAGGGGTTCCTACGAGCAGTACTTC. It codes for CASSLDRGRGSYEQYF. Drawing the rest from reference TRBV11-2 and TRBJ2-7, the complete variable domain is EAGVAQSPRYKIIEKRQSVAFWCNPISGHATLYWYQQILGQGPKLLIQFQNNGVVDDSQLPKDRFSAERLKGVDSTLKIQPAKLEDSAVYLCASSLDRGRGSYEQYFGPGTRLTVT.

The chain combines TRBV6-1 with TRBJ2-7; tentative D call: TRBD2 (5 bases). V was clipped by 7 bases and J by 7 bases, with 20 bases between them. This CDR3 contains 14 residues. Germline CDR1 reads MNHNS; CDR2 reads SASEGT. The CDR3 DNA is TGTGCCAGCAAGGTGTGGGGAAGAGGGAGTGAGCAGTACTTC. The encoded protein is CASKVWGRGSEQYF.

This clone was counted once. This chain uses TRBV4-3 with TRBJ1-1, with TRBD1 as a possible D gene (5 bases). This CDR3 region has 16 residues. Trimming pared 0 bases from V and 1 base from J, leaving 12 bases between. Germline-derived CDR1 and CDR2 are LGHNA and YSLEER. The CDR3 nucleotides read TGCGCCAGCAGCCAAGAATTAGGTAGGGGGAACACTGAAGCTTTCTTT. Protein product: CASSQELGRGNTEAFF.

The rearrangement uses TRBV28 and TRBJ2-3, with D uncertain. This CDR3 region has 14 residues. V was trimmed by 4 bases and J by 11 bases, leaving 19 bases between them. Germline CDR1 is MDHEN and CDR2 is SYDVKM. The CDR3 sequence: CASSSNTPIIGQYF. CDR3 sequence (DNA): TGTGCCAGCAGTTCGAATACACCGATCATAGGGCAGTATTTT.

This CDR3 is CASTAGDRPGTSAFF. The CDR3 coding sequence is TGTGCCAGCACGGCAGGGGACAGGCCCGGGACTAGCGCGTTCTTC. The chain has TRBV28 and TRBJ2-1, with 10 nucleotides matching TRBD2. CDR1 and CDR2 (germline): MDHEN, SYDVKM. J gave up 15 bases and V 7 bases, and 18 bases lay outside the gene matches. This CDR3 has 15 residues.

This clone turned up a few times. V is TRBV7-9 and J is TRBJ2-7, with D maybe TRBD1 (5 bases). The germline gives CDR1 SEHNR, CDR2 FQNEAQ (reference sequence). Trimming took off 5 bases at V and 4 bases at J, with 6 bases between the two ends. The CDR3 consists of 11 residues. The CDR3 sequence is CASSRGYEQYF. CDR3 nucleotide sequence: TGTGCCAGCAGCAGGGGATACGAGCAGTACTTC.

The rearrangement uses TRBV7-9 and TRBJ1-4; 9 positions agree with TRBD1. V was clipped by 5 bases and J by 8 bases; unmatched bases: 6. From germline, CDR1 is SEHNR and CDR2 FQNEAQ (reference sequence). The CDR3 has 14 residues. The CDR3 bases are TGTGCCAGCAGCACCGGGACAGGGCACGAAAAACTGTTTTTT. Protein product: CASSTGTGHEKLFF.

The chain is built from TRBV6-1 and TRBJ1-1; perhaps TRBD1 as D (5 bases). The CDR3 has 14 residues. Germline loops: CDR1 MNHNS, CDR2 SASEGT. Trimming took 4 bases from V and 4 from J, leaving 13 bases between them. CDR3 in DNA: TGTGCCAGCAGTGCCGGCTGGGGGAGCACTGAAGCTTTCTTT. Translated: CASSAGWGSTEAFF.

The chain links TRBV6-1 to TRBJ2-5; perhaps TRBD2 as D (6 bases). The V gene lost 6 bases and the J gene lost 7 bases, with 6 bases spanning the gap. Germline values: CDR1 MNHNS, CDR2 SASEGT. The CDR3 contains 10 residues. CDR3 region: CASRGGTQYF. CDR3 nucleotides: TGTGCCAGCAGGGGGGGGACCCAGTACTTC.

The V call is TRBV11-2, the J call TRBJ2-5, with D hard to call. CDR3 length equals 14 residues. The V end lost 5 bases, the J end lost 7 bases, and 17 bases lay between the germline ends. Germline V gene sequence: CDR1 SGHAT, CDR2 FQNNGV. The CDR3 loop is CASSLRSRHGTQYF. The CDR3 DNA reads TGTGCCAGCAGCCTACGGTCGAGGCATGGGACCCAGTACTTC. The full variable domain, with the rest looked up from reference TRBV11-2 and TRBJ2-5, is EAGVAQSPRYKIIEKRQSVAFWCNPISGHATLYWYQQILGQGPKLLIQFQNNGVVDDSQLPKDRFSAERLKGVDSTLKIQPAKLEDSAVYLCASSLRSRHGTQYFGPGTRLLVL.

The chain carries TRBV5-1 and TRBJ2-1, with 9 bases lining up with TRBD1. CDR1 SGHRS and CDR2 YFSETQ come from the germline V gene. The CDR3 contains 15 residues. After removal of 4 bases from V and 3 bases from J, the junction contained 5 bases not matched to a gene. CDR3 nucleotides: TGCGCCAGCAGCCGGGGACAGGGAAGCTACAATGAGCAGTTCTTC. Its translation is CASSRGQGSYNEQFF. The full variable domain, its missing parts supplied by reference TRBV5-1 and TRBJ2-1, is KAGVTQTPRYLIKTRGQQVTLSCSPISGHRSVSWYQQTPGQGLQFLFEYFSETQRNKGNFPGRFSGRQFSNSRSEMNVSTLELGDSALYLCASSRGQGSYNEQFFGPGTRLTVL.

The chain links TRBV6-1 to TRBJ1-2; tentative D call: TRBD1 (5 bases). V was pared by 6 bases and J by 4 bases, with 12 bases between. The CDR3 sequence is 13 residues long. Germline V gene lookup returns CDR1 MNHNS and CDR2 SASEGT. CDR3 coding DNA: TGTGCCAGCAGGAGATGGCAGGGCTATGGCTACACCTTC. It translates to CASRRWQGYGYTF.

The CDR3 nucleotides read TGTGCCAGTAGTATGGGGAGACAGGCGTCTCGGGAGCAGTTCTTC. It translates to CASSMGRQASREQFF. The chain carries TRBV19 and TRBJ2-1, with D tentatively TRBD1 (6 bases). This CDR3 contains 15 residues. Germline loops: CDR1 LNHDA, CDR2 SQIVND (reference sequence). Deletions cut 3 bases from V and 10 bases from J, with 19 bases between.

This chain connects TRBV6-1 to TRBJ2-7; perhaps TRBD1 as D (6 bases). This CDR3 comprises 14 residues. Trimming cost V 5 bases and J 3 bases, with 14 bases left between them. Germline V gene lookup returns CDR1 MNHNS and CDR2 SASEGT. This CDR3 is CASSFNRDVYEQYF. The CDR3 coding sequence is TGTGCCAGCAGTTTCAACAGGGACGTCTACGAGCAGTACTTC.